This T cell receptor beta chain was obtained from a study of blood T cell repertoires in COVID-19. Cohorts were determined from participant-reported clinical history. Profiled with immunoSEQ multiplex PCR; TCRdb holds only in-frame clones, not every one. The profile covers about 230,000 clones, with approximately 88% appearing a single time and roughly 2.4% taken by the ten largest. Germline CDR1 and CDR2: SGDLS and YYNGEE. Trimming cost V 2 bases and J 10 bases; bases outside gene matches: 10. The CDR3 spans 15 residues. The clonotype was recovered from a woman in her 40s with acute COVID-19. The sample comprised PBMCs or T cells enriched from blood (not recorded which). The gene calls are TRBV9 and TRBJ2-1; TRBD2 agrees at 9 bases. The chain's CDR3 is CASSVLSSGSGEQFF. DNA of the CDR3: TGTGCCAGCAGCGTTTTGAGTAGCGGGAGTGGCGAGCAGTTCTTC.